The 21 T cell receptor beta chains below were found in one sample sequenced in a study of blood T cell repertoires in COVID-19. Here immunoSEQ multiplex PCR was the method, and the copy in TCRdb shows in-frame clones only, minus some. Of around 69,000 clones in the sample, roughly four fifths were seen once. Sequencing was performed on peripheral blood. The receptors were gathered from a woman in her 70s with acute or convalescent COVID-19.

The rearrangement joins TRBV11-2 to TRBJ1-1; the D is unclear. The germline gives CDR1 SGHAT, CDR2 FQNNGV. The germline V and J ends were trimmed by 1 base and 11 bases, with 11 bases remaining between them. The CDR3 runs to 12 residues. The CDR3 coding sequence is TGTGCCAGCAGCTTAGTTGGGCAGAAGGCTTTCTTT. Its translation: CASSLVGQKAFF.

The rearrangement uses TRBV10-1 and TRBJ1-3; 8 nucleotides match TRBD1. Per the germline V gene, CDR1 is WNHNN and CDR2 is SYGVQD (reference sequence). This CDR3 has 16 amino acids. Trimming took 0 bases from V and 3 from J; bases not matched to a gene: 4. CDR3 sequence: CASSESTGARGNTIYF. As DNA, the CDR3 is TGCGCCAGCAGTGAGTCGACAGGGGCGCGTGGAAACACCATATATTTT.

The chain is built from TRBV7-9 and TRBJ1-2; D call uncertain. Per the germline V gene, CDR1 is SEHNR and CDR2 is FQNEAQ (reference sequence). The ends were cut back, 0 bases at V and 8 bases at J, with 7 bases in the middle. The CDR3 sequence is 12 residues long. CDR3 coding DNA: TGTGCCAGCAGCTTAGCGTCCAGGGGCTACACCTTC. This gives the protein CASSLASRGYTF. The entire variable domain, with the rest obtained from reference TRBV7-9 and TRBJ1-2, is as follows: DTGVSQNPRHKITKRGQNVTFRCDPISEHNRLYWYRQTLGQGPEFLTYFQNEAQLEKSRLLSDRFSAERPKGSFSTLEIQRTEQGDSAMYLCASSLASRGYTFGSGTRLTVV.

This sequence joins TRBV6-2 or TRBV6-3 and TRBJ2-3, with D perhaps TRBD2 (6 bases). Germline CDR1 reads MNHEY; CDR2 reads SVGEGT. V was cut by 1 base and J by 3 bases, with 11 bases left in between. The CDR3 totals 15 residues. CDR3 amino acids: CASSYLGGGTDTQYF. The CDR3 DNA is TGTGCCAGCAGTTACTTGGGAGGTGGGACAGATACGCAGTATTTT.

The rearrangement joins TRBV27 to TRBJ2-7; TRBD2 might be the D (7 bases). Trimming stripped 5 bases from V and 3 bases from J, with 23 bases between. The CDR3 runs 17 residues. Germline V gene lookup returns CDR1 MNHEY and CDR2 SMNVEV (reference sequence). CDR3 region: CASSPRGGYGAGYEQYF. The CDR3 nucleotides read TGTGCCAGCAGTCCGAGGGGGGGGTACGGCGCGGGCTACGAGCAGTACTTC.

This CDR3 is CASSIDRAGGYTF. DNA of the CDR3: TGTGCCAGTAGTATTGACAGGGCGGGTGGCTACACCTTC. The V gene is TRBV19, the J gene TRBJ1-2, with 7 bases identical to TRBD1. Germline V gene sequence: CDR1 LNHDA, CDR2 SQIVND (reference sequence). J lost 7 bases, V lost 3 bases, and 5 bases had no gene match. The CDR3 length is 13 residues.

This clone occurred a few times. V is TRBV10-1 and J is TRBJ2-7; no reliable D call. This CDR3 has 13 amino acids. Trimming cost V 0 bases and J 1 base, with 4 bases left between them. Per the germline V gene, CDR1 is WNHNN and CDR2 is SYGVQD (reference sequence). CDR3 sequence (DNA): TGCGCCAGCAGTGAGTCGCAGTCCTACGAGCAGTACTTC. This sequence encodes CASSESQSYEQYF.

V is TRBV5-8 and J is TRBJ1-5; 7 positions match TRBD1. Losses at the gene ends were 4 bases for V and 7 bases for J; bases not matched to a gene: 5. This CDR3 has 13 residues. Germline loops: CDR1 SGHTS, CDR2 YDEGEE. The CDR3 sequence is CASSLTGNQPQHF. The DNA for the CDR3 is TGTGCCAGCAGCCTGACAGGGAACCAGCCCCAGCATTTT.

The gene calls are TRBV23-1 and TRBJ2-7; 8 positions match TRBD2. TRBV23-1 is marked as an open reading frame, function uncertain. Trimming removed 10 bases from V and 2 bases from J; junction bases left unmatched: 13. CDR3 length: 15 residues. This chain's CDR3 is CATIGTGGTTYEQYF. In DNA, the CDR3 is TGCGCCACCATCGGTACGGGAGGGACCACCTACGAGCAGTACTTC.

V and J are TRBV28 and TRBJ1-6; a weak D match, TRBD1 (6 bases). The germline V and J ends were trimmed by 4 bases and 6 bases, with 13 bases remaining between them. CDR1 MDHEN and CDR2 SYDVKM come from the germline V gene. The CDR3 spans 15 residues. The DNA of the CDR3 is TGTGCCAGCAGTTCACGACAGGTTGTTAATTCACCCCTCCACTTT. Its translation is CASSSRQVVNSPLHF.

This clone was picked up one time. V is TRBV9 and J is TRBJ2-7; perhaps TRBD1 as D (6 bases). The germline CDR1 and CDR2 sequences are SGDLS and YYNGEE. The CDR3 covers 14 residues. Trimming cost V 1 base and J 0 bases, with 8 bases left between them. CDR3 DNA: TGTGCCAGCAGCGTAAACAGGGTCTCCTACGAGCAGTACTTC. Its translation is CASSVNRVSYEQYF.

The chain couples TRBV11-3 to TRBJ2-1; 11 nucleotides match TRBD2. With V trimmed by 5 bases and J by 8 bases, 8 bases remained unmatched. This CDR3 has 15 residues. Germline lookup yields CDR1 SGHNT and CDR2 YENEEA. For the CDR3, the DNA is TGTGCCAGCAGCCCCGTAGCGGGAGGGGAATATGAGCAGTTCTTC. Its translation: CASSPVAGGEYEQFF. The full variable domain, with the rest looked up from reference TRBV11-3 and TRBJ2-1, is EAGVVQSPRYKIIEKKQPVAFWCNPISGHNTLYWYLQNLGQGPELLIRYENEEAVDDSQLPKDRFSAERLKGVDSTLKIQPAELGDSAVYLCASSPVAGGEYEQFFGPGTRLTVL.

The gene calls are TRBV10-3 and TRBJ1-4, with D possibly TRBD1 on 6 matching bases. This CDR3 is 13 amino acids long. V lost 11 bases and J lost 8, with 18 bases in between. Germline V gene data show CDR1 as ENHRY and CDR2 as SYGVKD. CDR3 loop: CAAGTPVEEKLFF. The CDR3 DNA reads as TGTGCCGCCGGGACACCCGTGGAGGAAAAACTGTTTTTT.

This clone was seen a handful of times. The chain couples TRBV5-1 to TRBJ1-4; 8 nucleotides match TRBD1. CDR3 size: 17 residues. The germline V gene has CDR1 SGHRS and CDR2 YFSETQ. The V and J ends lost 4 bases and 8 bases, in that order; junction bases with no gene match: 16. CDR3 nucleotides: TGCGCCAGCAGCATCGACAGGGGAGTGTCGTCGGGGGAAAAACTGTTTTTT. Protein product: CASSIDRGVSSGEKLFF.

The chain is built from TRBV5-8 and TRBJ2-7, with 7 bases matching TRBD2. CDR3 size: 14 residues. V lost 3 bases to trimming and J lost 6 bases; unmatched junction nucleotides: 9. Germline CDR1 and CDR2: SGHTS and YDEGEE. DNA for the CDR3: TGTGCCAGCAGCTGGGGGGGAGGAGGACTCGAGCAGTACTTC. Translated: CASSWGGGGLEQYF.

The V gene is TRBV5-6, the J gene TRBJ1-1, with D possibly TRBD1 on 5 matching bases. The CDR3 covers 12 residues. V was trimmed by 2 bases and J by 12 bases, leaving 14 bases between them. CDR1 is SGHDT, CDR2 YYEEEE, per germline. CDR3 sequence reads: CASSLGWGRSFF. The CDR3 DNA follows: TGTGCCAGCAGCTTAGGATGGGGGAGGTCTTTCTTT.

V usage is TRBV7-9 and J usage is TRBJ2-1; a weak D match, TRBD2 (5 bases). The CDR3 has 13 amino acids. V lost 3 bases and J lost 5, with 8 bases in between. CDR1 and CDR2 (germline): SEHNR, FQNEAQ (reference sequence). The CDR3: CASSFLEDNEQFF. DNA of the CDR3: TGTGCCAGCAGCTTTCTGGAGGACAATGAGCAGTTCTTC.

V usage is TRBV12-2 and J usage is TRBJ2-1; the DNA was not compared with TRBD2, the D call given in the table. TRBV12-2 is noted as a pseudogene. This CDR3 spans 20 amino acids. CDR3 sequence (DNA): TGTGCAAGTCGCTTAGCTCCTCCAGCCGGGACTAGCGGGCCTTCGAATGAGCAGTTCTTC. Protein product: CASRLAPPAGTSGPSNEQFF.

The chain combines TRBV4-1 with TRBJ2-1; 9 positions match TRBD2. This CDR3 comprises 17 residues. V lost 5 bases and J lost 7; bases outside the gene matches: 15. Germline V gene lookup returns CDR1 MGHRA and CDR2 YSYEKL. The CDR3 protein is CASSLNGAGGPWNEQFF. The CDR3 nucleotides read TGCGCCAGCAGCTTGAACGGGGCGGGAGGGCCGTGGAATGAGCAGTTCTTC.

This chain links TRBV11-2 with TRBJ1-2; the D gene is possibly TRBD1 (6 bases). CDR3 length: 14 amino acids. The germline V gene has CDR1 SGHAT and CDR2 FQNNGV. Trimming shortened V by 3 bases and J by 1 base, and 9 bases separated the two germline ends. The CDR3: CASSFGTHNYGYTF. CDR3 nucleotide sequence: TGTGCCAGCAGCTTCGGGACACATAACTATGGCTACACCTTC.

This chain connects TRBV6-4 to TRBJ1-2; D gene unclear. CDR1 MRHNA and CDR2 SNTAGT come from the germline V gene. The CDR3 is 14 residues long. Trimming took off 1 base at V and 4 bases at J, with 10 bases between the two ends. CDR3 protein: CASSDYAGGYGYTF. For the CDR3, the DNA is TGTGCCAGCAGTGACTACGCCGGAGGCTATGGCTACACCTTC.